This T cell receptor (beta chain) was captured by sequencing in a study of blood T cell repertoires in COVID-19. The V gene's germline CDR1 is LNHDA and CDR2 SQIVND (reference sequence). Trimming left V 3 bases short and J 6 bases short, with 16 bases between. CDR3 length: 15 residues. This clone has a single count. In the authors' methods: Amplification of reference gene primers was used by the study to estimate nucleated cell counts. Profiled with immunoSEQ multiplex PCR; TCRdb holds only in-frame clones, not every one. V, J and clone size reflect that table, while D and trimming were determined from the DNA. This sample carries roughly 100,000 clones, about 85% of them seen once, and the ten largest clones take under 2.5%.

This rearrangement joins TRBV19 to TRBJ2-3; D not resolved. The sample was peripheral blood. This clonotype was sampled from a human donor in a cohort sampled during active COVID-19. For the CDR3, the DNA is TGTGCCAGTAGTATTAGTCGGATCACCGGGGATACGCAGTATTTT. Protein sequence: CASSISRITGDTQYF. Filled out from reference TRBV19 and TRBJ2-3, the complete variable domain reads DGGITQSPKYLFRKEGQNVTLSCEQNLNHDAMYWYRQDPGQGLRLIYYSQIVNDFQKGDIAEGYSVSREKKESFPLTVTSAQKNPTAFYLCASSISRITGDTQYFGPGTRLTVL.